This T cell receptor beta chain was profiled in a study of human T cells and chemical hapten exposure. This clonotype has ten or more counts. The time point was: patch test 1, 2 weeks after DPC sensitization. Treatment in this sample: therapeutic diphenylcyclopropenone sensitization with weekly scalp DPC. TCRdb used MiXCR to reprocess the RACE reads, holding one entry per CDR3 protein. The table shows more than 65,000 distinct CDR3 sequences, with about 9.3% occurring only once. From germline, CDR1 is SGHVS and CDR2 FNYEAQ. V was pared by 1 base and J by 6 bases, with 10 bases between. The length of the CDR3 is 13 residues.

The sequence derives from a woman between 50 and 59 years old with alopecia areata. Some clones in this sample may be carry-over from other donors' samples. The rearrangement links TRBV7-6 to TRBJ2-7; D might be TRBD2 (5 bases). Sequencing was performed on whole blood, taken in connection with sensitization to the hapten diphenylcyclopropenone (DPC). CDR3 sequence (DNA): TGTGCCAGCAGCTTAGGAGGGTCGACCGAGCAGTACTTC. This codes for CASSLGGSTEQYF.